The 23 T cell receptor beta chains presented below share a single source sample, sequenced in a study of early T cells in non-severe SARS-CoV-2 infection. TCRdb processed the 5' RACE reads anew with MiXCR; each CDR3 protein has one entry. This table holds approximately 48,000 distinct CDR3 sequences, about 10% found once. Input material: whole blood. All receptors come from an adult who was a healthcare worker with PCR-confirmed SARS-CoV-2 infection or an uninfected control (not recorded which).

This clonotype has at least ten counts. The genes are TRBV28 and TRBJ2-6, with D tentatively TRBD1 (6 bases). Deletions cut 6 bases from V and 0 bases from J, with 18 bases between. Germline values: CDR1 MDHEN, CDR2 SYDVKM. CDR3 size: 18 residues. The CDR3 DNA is TGTGCCAGCAGACTTTCAGGGGCTACTCGCTCTGGGGCCAACGTCCTGACTTTC. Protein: CASRLSGATRSGANVLTF.

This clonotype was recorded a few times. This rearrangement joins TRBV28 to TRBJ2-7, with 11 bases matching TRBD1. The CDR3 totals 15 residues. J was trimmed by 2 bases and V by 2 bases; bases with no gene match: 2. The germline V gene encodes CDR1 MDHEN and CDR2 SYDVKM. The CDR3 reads CASSLPGQGAYEQYF. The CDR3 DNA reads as TGTGCCAGCAGTTTACCGGGACAGGGGGCCTACGAGCAGTACTTC. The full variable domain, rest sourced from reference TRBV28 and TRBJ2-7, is DVKVTQSSRYLVKRTGEKVFLECVQDMDHENMFWYRQDPGLGLRLIYFSYDVKMKEKGDIPEGYSVSREKKERFSLILESASTNQTSMYLCASSLPGQGAYEQYFGPGTRLTVT.

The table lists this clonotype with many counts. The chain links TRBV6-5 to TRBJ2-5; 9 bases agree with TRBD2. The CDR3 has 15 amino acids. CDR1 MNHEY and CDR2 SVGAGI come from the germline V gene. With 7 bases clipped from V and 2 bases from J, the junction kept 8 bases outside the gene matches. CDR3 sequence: CASKQTSGAQETQYF. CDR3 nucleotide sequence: TGTGCCAGCAAACAGACTAGCGGAGCTCAAGAGACCCAGTACTTC.

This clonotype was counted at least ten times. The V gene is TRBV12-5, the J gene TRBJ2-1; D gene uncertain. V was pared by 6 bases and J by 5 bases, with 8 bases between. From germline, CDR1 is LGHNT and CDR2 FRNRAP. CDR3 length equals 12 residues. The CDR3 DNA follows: TGTGCTAGTGGCCGGAGCGACAATGAGCAGTTCTTC. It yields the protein CASGRSDNEQFF. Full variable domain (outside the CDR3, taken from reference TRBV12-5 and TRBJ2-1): DARVTQTPRHKVTEMGQEVTMRCQPILGHNTVFWYRQTMMQGLELLAYFRNRAPLDDSGMPKDRFSAEMPDATLATLKIQPSEPRDSAVYFCASGRSDNEQFFGPGTRLTVL.

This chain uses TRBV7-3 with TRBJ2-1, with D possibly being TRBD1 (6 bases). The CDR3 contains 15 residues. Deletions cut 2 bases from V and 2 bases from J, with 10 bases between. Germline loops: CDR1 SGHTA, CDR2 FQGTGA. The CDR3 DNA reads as TGTGCCAGCAGCTTAGGCAGGGGACCCTACAATGAGCAGTTCTTC. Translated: CASSLGRGPYNEQFF.

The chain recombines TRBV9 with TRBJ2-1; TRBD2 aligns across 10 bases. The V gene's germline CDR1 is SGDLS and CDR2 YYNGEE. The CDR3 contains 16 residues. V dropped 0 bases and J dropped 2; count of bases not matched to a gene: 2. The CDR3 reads CASSVGLAGAYNEQFF. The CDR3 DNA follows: TGTGCCAGCAGCGTAGGTCTAGCGGGAGCCTACAATGAGCAGTTCTTC. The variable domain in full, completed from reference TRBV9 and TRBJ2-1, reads DSGVTQTPKHLITATGQRVTLRCSPRSGDLSVYWYQQSLDQGLQFLIQYYNGEERAKGNILERFSAQQFPDLHSELNLSSLELGDSALYFCASSVGLAGAYNEQFFGPGTRLTVL.

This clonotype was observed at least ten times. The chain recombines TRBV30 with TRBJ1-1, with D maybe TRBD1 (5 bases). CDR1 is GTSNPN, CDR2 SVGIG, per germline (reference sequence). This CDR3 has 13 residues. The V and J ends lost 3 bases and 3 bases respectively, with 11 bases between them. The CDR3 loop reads CAWSAGLDTEAFF. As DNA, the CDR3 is TGTGCCTGGAGCGCAGGGCTCGACACTGAAGCTTTCTTT.

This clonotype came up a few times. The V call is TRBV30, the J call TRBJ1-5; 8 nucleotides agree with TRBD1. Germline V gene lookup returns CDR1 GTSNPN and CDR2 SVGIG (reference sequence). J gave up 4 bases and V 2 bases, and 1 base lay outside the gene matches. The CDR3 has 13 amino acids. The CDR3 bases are TGTGCCTGGAGTAGGGACAGGAATCAGCCCCAGCATTTT. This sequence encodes CAWSRDRNQPQHF.

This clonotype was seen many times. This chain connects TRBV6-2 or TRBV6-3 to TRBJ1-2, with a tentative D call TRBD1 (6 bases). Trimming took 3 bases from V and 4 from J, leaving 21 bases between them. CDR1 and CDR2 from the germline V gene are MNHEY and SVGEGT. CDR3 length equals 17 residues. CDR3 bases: TGTGCCAGCAGTTATAATCGGGGGCTGGATCTGAGCTATGGCTACACCTTC. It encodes CASSYNRGLDLSYGYTF.

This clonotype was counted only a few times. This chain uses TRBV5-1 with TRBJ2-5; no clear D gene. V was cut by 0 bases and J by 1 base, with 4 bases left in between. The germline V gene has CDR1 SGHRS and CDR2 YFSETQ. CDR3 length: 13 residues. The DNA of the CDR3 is TGCGCCAGCAGCTTGGGTATCCAAGAGACCCAGTACTTC. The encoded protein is CASSLGIQETQYF.

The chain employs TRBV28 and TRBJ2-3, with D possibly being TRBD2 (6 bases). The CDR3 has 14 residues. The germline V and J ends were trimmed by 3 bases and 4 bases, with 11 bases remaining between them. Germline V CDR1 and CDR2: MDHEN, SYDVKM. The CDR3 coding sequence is TGTGCCAGCAGTTTCCCGGGAGTCCCAGATACGCAGTATTTT. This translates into CASSFPGVPDTQYF.

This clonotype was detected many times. In DNA, the CDR3 is TGTGCCAGCAGTCGGACACTCATCGCCTACGAGCAGTACTTC. Residues: CASSRTLIAYEQYF. V and J are TRBV28 and TRBJ2-7, with D possibly matching TRBD1 (5 bases). The germline V and J ends were trimmed by 5 bases and 2 bases, with 13 bases remaining between them. The length of the CDR3 is 14 residues. Looked up from germline, CDR1 is MDHEN and CDR2 is SYDVKM.

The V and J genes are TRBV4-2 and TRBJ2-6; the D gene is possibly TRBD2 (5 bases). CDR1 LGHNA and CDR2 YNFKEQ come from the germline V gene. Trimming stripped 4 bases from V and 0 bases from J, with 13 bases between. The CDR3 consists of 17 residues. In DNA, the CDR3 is TGTGCCAGCAGCCCTAGGACTGGGAACTCTGGGGCCAACGTCCTGACTTTC. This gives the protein CASSPRTGNSGANVLTF.

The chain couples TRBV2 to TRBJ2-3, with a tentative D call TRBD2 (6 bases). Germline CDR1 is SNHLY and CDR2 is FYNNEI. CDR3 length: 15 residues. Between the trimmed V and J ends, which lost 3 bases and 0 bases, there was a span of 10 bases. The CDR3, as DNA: TGTGCCAGCAGTGACTGGGCGGGGAGCACAGATACGCAGTATTTT. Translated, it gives CASSDWAGSTDTQYF. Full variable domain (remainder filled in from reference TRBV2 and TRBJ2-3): EPEVTQTPSHQVTQMGQEVILRCVPISNHLYFYWYRQILGQKVEFLVSFYNNEISEKSEIFDDQFSVERPDGSNFTLKIRSTKLEDSAMYFCASSDWAGSTDTQYFGPGTRLTVL.

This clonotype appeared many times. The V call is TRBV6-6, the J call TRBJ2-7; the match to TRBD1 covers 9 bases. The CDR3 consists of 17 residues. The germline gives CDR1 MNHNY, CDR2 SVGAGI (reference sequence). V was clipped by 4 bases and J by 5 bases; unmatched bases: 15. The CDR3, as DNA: TGTGCCAGCAGTTCCAGGACAGGGGATCTGCGTCGGGACGAGCAGTACTTC. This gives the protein CASSSRTGDLRRDEQYF.

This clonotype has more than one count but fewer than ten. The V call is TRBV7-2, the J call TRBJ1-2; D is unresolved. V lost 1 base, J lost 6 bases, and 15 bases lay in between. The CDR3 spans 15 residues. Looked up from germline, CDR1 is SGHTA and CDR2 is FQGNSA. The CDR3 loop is CASSLGGSNADGYTF. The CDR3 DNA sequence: TGTGCCAGCAGCTTAGGTGGGAGCAATGCGGATGGCTACACCTTC.

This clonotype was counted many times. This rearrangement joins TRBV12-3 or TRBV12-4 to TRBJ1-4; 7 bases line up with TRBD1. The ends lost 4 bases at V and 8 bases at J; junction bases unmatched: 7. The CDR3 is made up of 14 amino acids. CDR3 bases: TGTGCCAGCAGTTCGGGACAGATGAGGGAAAAACTGTTTTTT. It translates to CASSSGQMREKLFF.

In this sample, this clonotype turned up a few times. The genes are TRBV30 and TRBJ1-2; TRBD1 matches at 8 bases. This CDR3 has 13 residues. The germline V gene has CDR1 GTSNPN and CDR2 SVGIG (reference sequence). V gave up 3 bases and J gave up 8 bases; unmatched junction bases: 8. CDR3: CAWSEDRAQGYTF. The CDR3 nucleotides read TGTGCCTGGAGCGAGGACAGGGCCCAGGGCTACACCTTC.

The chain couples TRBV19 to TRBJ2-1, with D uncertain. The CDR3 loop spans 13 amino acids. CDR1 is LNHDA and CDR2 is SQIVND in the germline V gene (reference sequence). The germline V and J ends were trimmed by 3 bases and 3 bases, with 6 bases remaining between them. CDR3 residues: CASSIANYNEQFF. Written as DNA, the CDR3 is TGTGCCAGTAGTATCGCCAACTACAATGAGCAGTTCTTC. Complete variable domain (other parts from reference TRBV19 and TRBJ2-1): DGGITQSPKYLFRKEGQNVTLSCEQNLNHDAMYWYRQDPGQGLRLIYYSQIVNDFQKGDIAEGYSVSREKKESFPLTVTSAQKNPTAFYLCASSIANYNEQFFGPGTRLTVL.

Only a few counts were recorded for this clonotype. The CDR3 spells CASSSFAGHNIQYF. The CDR3 DNA is TGTGCCAGCAGCTCCTTTGCAGGCCATAACATTCAGTACTTC. The chain couples TRBV7-2 to TRBJ2-4; no clear D. Germline-derived CDR1 and CDR2 are SGHTA and FQGNSA. V was clipped by 4 bases and J by 7 bases, with 14 bases between them. This CDR3 contains 14 residues.

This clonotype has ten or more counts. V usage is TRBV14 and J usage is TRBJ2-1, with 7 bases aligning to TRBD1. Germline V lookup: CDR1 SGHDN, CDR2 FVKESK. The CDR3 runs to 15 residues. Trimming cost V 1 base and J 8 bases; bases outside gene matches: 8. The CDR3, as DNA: TGTGCCAGCAGCCAAGTCCTGATGGACAGGCATGAGCAGTTCTTC. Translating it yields CASSQVLMDRHEQFF. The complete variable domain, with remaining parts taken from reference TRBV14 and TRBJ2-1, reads EAGVTQFPSHSVIEKGQTVTLRCDPISGHDNLYWYRRVMGKEIKFLLHFVKESKQDESGMPNNRFLAERTGGTYSTLKVQPAELEDSGVYFCASSQVLMDRHEQFFGPGTRLTVL.

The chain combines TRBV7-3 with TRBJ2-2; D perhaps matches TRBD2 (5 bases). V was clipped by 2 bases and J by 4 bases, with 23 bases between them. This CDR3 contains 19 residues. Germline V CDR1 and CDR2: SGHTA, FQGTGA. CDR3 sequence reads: CASSLPRNMDSQSTGELFF. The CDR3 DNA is TGTGCCAGCAGCTTACCTCGAAACATGGACTCCCAGTCCACCGGGGAGCTGTTTTTT.

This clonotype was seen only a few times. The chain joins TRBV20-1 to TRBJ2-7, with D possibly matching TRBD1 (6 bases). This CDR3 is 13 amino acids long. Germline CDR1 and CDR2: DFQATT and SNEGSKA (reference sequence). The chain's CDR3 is CSVRAGASYEQYF. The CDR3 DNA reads TGCAGCGTGAGGGCAGGGGCAAGCTACGAGCAGTACTTC.